These 20 T cell receptor beta chains originate from one sample sequenced in a study of cytomegalovirus exposure and HLA in healthy donors. The primer mix had 60 Vbeta and 13 Jbeta primers. Produced via immunoSEQ multiplex PCR; TCRdb's table is partial and in-frame only. This sample has more than 100,000 clones, with 60% to 85% found just once. The sequencing input was PBMCs. These receptors were obtained from a female donor in good health and CMV-seropositive.

This clone was seen a handful of times. V is TRBV5-4 and J is TRBJ1-1; D is perhaps TRBD1 (5 bases). V was clipped by 0 bases and J by 4 bases, with 7 bases between them. The length of the CDR3 is 13 residues. CDR1 is SGHNT, CDR2 YYREEE, per germline (reference sequence). In nucleotides, the CDR3 is TGTGCCAGCAGCTTGGGGGGGGGCACTGAAGCTTTCTTT. Translating it yields CASSLGGGTEAFF. Full variable domain (remainder filled in from reference TRBV5-4 and TRBJ1-1): ETGVTQSPTHLIKTRGQQVTLRCSSQSGHNTVSWYQQALGQGPQFIFQYYREEENGRGNFPPRFSGLQFPNYSSELNVNALELDDSALYLCASSLGGGTEAFFGQGTRLTVV.

The chain links TRBV30 to TRBJ1-6; TRBD1 matches at 8 bases. The CDR3 is 15 residues long. Trimming cost V 0 bases and J 3 bases; bases outside gene matches: 1. From germline, CDR1 is GTSNPN and CDR2 SVGIG (reference sequence). In DNA form, the CDR3 reads TGTGCCTGGAGTGTCGGGACAGGCTATAATTCACCCCTCCACTTT. It codes for CAWSVGTGYNSPLHF.

This chain connects TRBV7-7 to TRBJ2-1; TRBD1 might be the D (6 bases). The CDR3 consists of 14 residues. Germline V CDR1 and CDR2: SSHAT, FNYEAQ (reference sequence). The V gene lost 5 bases and the J gene lost 5 bases, with 13 bases spanning the gap. Here the CDR3 reads CASSPGHQNNEQFF. CDR3 DNA: TGTGCCAGCAGCCCGGGACACCAAAACAATGAGCAGTTCTTC.

The genes are TRBV21-1 and TRBJ1-1. TRBV21-1 is a pseudogene. This CDR3 region has 12 residues. CDR3 in amino acids: CASSNPRGEAFF. In nucleotides, the CDR3 is TGTGCCAGCAGCAATCCCAGAGGGGAAGCTTTCTTT.

This rearrangement joins TRBV19 to TRBJ2-5; 7 positions match TRBD2. With V trimmed by 7 bases and J by 4 bases, 9 bases remained unmatched. CDR1 and CDR2 (germline): LNHDA, SQIVND (reference sequence). The CDR3 has 14 amino acids. The CDR3 nucleotides are TGTGCCAGTACCCCTGGGAGGGCGGCAGAGACCCAGTACTTC. Translated: CASTPGRAAETQYF.

V usage is TRBV5-1 and J usage is TRBJ1-4; D not certain. Trimming took 4 bases from V and 4 from J, leaving 8 bases between them. The CDR3 is 13 amino acids. Looked up from germline, CDR1 is SGHRS and CDR2 is YFSETQ. The CDR3 sequence: CASSREFNEKLFF. The CDR3 bases are TGCGCCAGCAGCCGAGAGTTTAATGAAAAACTGTTTTTT.

V is TRBV5-5 and J is TRBJ1-2; maybe TRBD1 (5 bases). Germline V gene sequence: CDR1 SGHKS, CDR2 YYEKEE (reference sequence). The CDR3 is 17 amino acids. Trimming stripped 0 bases from V and 4 bases from J, with 19 bases between. The CDR3 DNA is TGTGCCAGCAGCTTGGGGTCATGGGGGGAAGGGGCCTATGGCTACACCTTC. It specifies CASSLGSWGEGAYGYTF.

This clone was counted between two and nine times. The CDR3 loop is CASRDQGGQGVKEKLFF. CDR3 DNA: TGCGCCAGCAGAGATCAAGGTGGCCAGGGGGTTAAGGAAAAACTGTTTTTT. The chain couples TRBV4-1 to TRBJ1-4, with TRBD1 identical over 7 bases. From germline, CDR1 is MGHRA and CDR2 YSYEKL. The CDR3 covers 17 residues. With V trimmed by 6 bases and J by 8 bases, 18 bases remained unmatched.

The rearrangement links TRBV9 to TRBJ2-1, with 10 bases identical to TRBD2. V trimming: 3 bases; J trimming: 3 bases; junction bases outside the gene matches: 18. This CDR3 has 20 residues. Per germline, CDR1 SGDLS and CDR2 YYNGEE. The CDR3 sequence: CASSESSKLAGDSLYNEQFF. In DNA, the CDR3 is TGTGCCAGCAGCGAGTCCTCTAAGCTAGCGGGAGATAGCCTCTACAATGAGCAGTTCTTC.

V usage is TRBV7-9 and J usage is TRBJ2-1, with 13 nucleotides matching TRBD2. The CDR3 extends over 16 amino acids. V trimming: 1 base; J trimming: 6 bases; junction bases outside the gene matches: 3. CDR1 is SEHNR and CDR2 is FQNEAQ in the germline V gene (reference sequence). The CDR3 nucleotides read TGTGCCAGCAGCTTAGGGGGACTAGCGGGACGCAATGAGCAGTTCTTC. This codes for CASSLGGLAGRNEQFF.

The rearrangement uses TRBV2 and TRBJ2-5, with a weak D call TRBD2 (5 bases). Germline V gene lookup returns CDR1 SNHLY and CDR2 FYNNEI. The CDR3 runs to 12 residues. The ends were cut back, 3 bases at V and 8 bases at J, with 10 bases in the middle. CDR3 DNA sequence: TGTGCCAGCAGTGACTTAGGAGGAACCCAGTACTTC. This codes for CASSDLGGTQYF.

The V call is TRBV7-2, the J call TRBJ2-3, with TRBD1 as a possible D gene (5 bases). Trimming took off 5 bases at V and 3 bases at J, with 18 bases between the two ends. Germline V CDR1 and CDR2: SGHTA, FQGNSA. CDR3 length equals 16 residues. The CDR3 sequence: CASSPIGQKPTDTQYF. CDR3 nucleotides: TGTGCCAGCAGCCCTATAGGACAAAAACCAACAGATACGCAGTATTTT.

This rearrangement joins TRBV9 to TRBJ1-2; D is perhaps TRBD1 (6 bases). This CDR3 is built from 16 residues. Germline CDR1 SGDLS, CDR2 YYNGEE. Trimming cost V 2 bases and J 4 bases, with 18 bases left between them. CDR3 sequence: CASSVSVGGGGYGYTF. The CDR3, as DNA: TGTGCCAGCAGCGTTTCAGTTGGGGGCGGGGGCTATGGCTACACCTTC. The full variable domain, with the rest looked up from reference TRBV9 and TRBJ1-2, is DSGVTQTPKHLITATGQRVTLRCSPRSGDLSVYWYQQSLDQGLQFLIQYYNGEERAKGNILERFSAQQFPDLHSELNLSSLELGDSALYFCASSVSVGGGGYGYTFGSGTRLTVV.

The CDR3 region has the DNA TGTGCCAGCAGCGTAGTTGGGACAGAAGTATACAATGAGCAGTTCTTC. The encoded protein is CASSVVGTEVYNEQFF. The V and J genes are TRBV9 and TRBJ2-1, with 7 bases identical to TRBD1. The V gene end was trimmed by 0 bases and the J gene end by 4 bases; junction bases not matched to a gene: 7. The CDR3 extends over 16 amino acids. Germline-derived CDR1 and CDR2 are SGDLS and YYNGEE. The complete variable domain, with remaining parts taken from reference TRBV9 and TRBJ2-1, reads DSGVTQTPKHLITATGQRVTLRCSPRSGDLSVYWYQQSLDQGLQFLIQYYNGEERAKGNILERFSAQQFPDLHSELNLSSLELGDSALYFCASSVVGTEVYNEQFFGPGTRLTVL.

The chain uses TRBV5-1 and TRBJ1-1; D unclear. V was pared by 0 bases and J by 0 bases, with 12 bases between. The CDR3 has 16 amino acids. CDR1 and CDR2 from the germline V gene are SGHRS and YFSETQ. The CDR3 here is CASSLEFTGVNTEAFF. The DNA of the CDR3 is TGCGCCAGCAGCTTGGAGTTCACCGGAGTGAACACTGAAGCTTTCTTT. Full variable domain (outside the CDR3, taken from reference TRBV5-1 and TRBJ1-1): KAGVTQTPRYLIKTRGQQVTLSCSPISGHRSVSWYQQTPGQGLQFLFEYFSETQRNKGNFPGRFSGRQFSNSRSEMNVSTLELGDSALYLCASSLEFTGVNTEAFFGQGTRLTVV.

CDR3 in DNA: TGTGCCAGTAACCATGGAGTTAACTATGGCTACACCTTC. Translation: CASNHGVNYGYTF. The chain joins TRBV19 to TRBJ1-2; D is uncertain. The CDR3 spans 13 residues. V was cut by 7 bases and J by 1 base, with 10 bases left in between. CDR1 is LNHDA and CDR2 is SQIVND in the germline V gene (reference sequence).

This CDR3 reads CASSSGTPYEQYF. The CDR3 DNA sequence: TGTGCCAGTAGTAGCGGCACCCCCTACGAGCAGTACTTC. The chain uses TRBV19 and TRBJ2-5, with unresolved D. The end of the DNA is better explained by TRBJ2-7, so the J call may be wrong. CDR3 length: 13 amino acids. Germline CDR1 is LNHDA and CDR2 is SQIVND (reference sequence).

A few counts support this clone. The chain joins TRBV7-2 to TRBJ1-1, with a weak D call TRBD1 (6 bases). The V end was cut by 3 bases, the J end by 0 bases, with 11 bases between. This CDR3 is 15 amino acids long. In germline, CDR1 is SGHTA, CDR2 FQGNSA. CDR3 sequence (DNA): TGTGCCAGCAGCTTGGACAGTAACATGAACACTGAAGCTTTCTTT. The encoded protein is CASSLDSNMNTEAFF.

The chain recombines TRBV6-1 with TRBJ1-2; 7 positions agree with TRBD1. This CDR3 region has 17 residues. J gave up 4 bases and V 0 bases, and 11 bases lay outside the gene matches. The germline gives CDR1 MNHNS, CDR2 SASEGT. The CDR3 DNA follows: TGTGCCAGCAGTGAAGCAGAAGGGCAGGGGGAAGGCTATGGCTACACCTTC. Protein: CASSEAEGQGEGYGYTF.

This rearrangement joins TRBV29-1 to TRBJ1-4, with D possibly being TRBD1 (5 bases). The CDR3 covers 12 residues. Trimming removed 2 bases at V and 8 bases at J, with 9 bases between. Germline CDR1 is SQVTM and CDR2 is ANQGSEA. The CDR3: CSVEQGSEKLFF. CDR3 coding DNA: TGCAGCGTTGAACAGGGTAGCGAAAAACTGTTTTTT.